The 18 T cell receptor beta chains listed next were all sequenced from one sample in a study of blood T cell repertoires in COVID-19. Here immunoSEQ multiplex PCR was the method, and the copy in TCRdb shows in-frame clones only, minus some. There are about 430,000 clones in the sample; about 88% occur only once, and about 1.5% lies in the top ten. Input material: PBMCs or T cells enriched from blood (not recorded which). The receptor set was obtained from a woman aged 18-29 years who had been exposed to COVID-19.

The V call is TRBV19, the J call TRBJ2-1, with a possible D match to TRBD1 (5 bases). V was shortened by 3 bases and J by 4 bases, with 7 bases between the two germline ends. Germline lookup yields CDR1 LNHDA and CDR2 SQIVND (reference sequence). CDR3 size: 13 residues. The CDR3 region has the DNA TGTGCCAGTAGTATGGCAGGGTACAATGAGCAGTTCTTC. This encodes CASSMAGYNEQFF.

For this clone: The same CDR3 also results from other DNA sequences found in this sample. This chain joins TRBV2 and TRBJ1-3; TRBD1 matches 11 bases. V lost 6 bases and J lost 1; bases outside the gene matches: 2. This CDR3 has 15 residues. Germline V CDR1 and CDR2: SNHLY, FYNNEI. As DNA, the CDR3 is TGTGCCAGCAGCCGGGACAGGGGGTCTGGAAACACCATATATTTT. It codes for CASSRDRGSGNTIYF. Full variable domain (remainder filled in from reference TRBV2 and TRBJ1-3): EPEVTQTPSHQVTQMGQEVILRCVPISNHLYFYWYRQILGQKVEFLVSFYNNEISEKSEIFDDQFSVERPDGSNFTLKIRSTKLEDSAMYFCASSRDRGSGNTIYFGEGSWLTVV.

The chain has TRBV10-2 and TRBJ2-2; possibly TRBD2 for D (6 bases). CDR1 is WSHSY, CDR2 SAAADI, per germline. V was shortened by 6 bases and J by 4 bases, with 9 bases between the two germline ends. This CDR3 region has 13 residues. The CDR3 loop is CASRGGITGELFF. CDR3 coding DNA: TGCGCCAGCAGAGGAGGGATCACCGGGGAGCTGTTTTTT.

This clone occurred a few times. CDR3 DNA: TGTGCCACCAGTGACCCCGGGACAGCCATCTATGGCTACACCTTC. It codes for CATSDPGTAIYGYTF. The chain combines TRBV24-1 with TRBJ1-2; 7 positions match TRBD1. This CDR3 is 15 amino acids long. J lost 4 bases, V lost 4 bases, and 8 bases had no gene match. The germline CDR1 and CDR2 sequences are KGHDR and SFDVKD.

This chain links TRBV19 with TRBJ2-7; 8 nucleotides match TRBD1. This CDR3 contains 20 residues. Germline loops: CDR1 LNHDA, CDR2 SQIVND (reference sequence). V was clipped by 3 bases and J by 1 base; unmatched bases: 20. In nucleotides, the CDR3 is TGTGCCAGTAGTATCATGATCACGCCCTACGATAGGACAGGGTCCTACGAGCAGTACTTC. This sequence encodes CASSIMITPYDRTGSYEQYF.

The rearrangement links TRBV9 to TRBJ2-7, with unresolved D. CDR3 length equals 13 residues. Per the germline V gene, CDR1 is SGDLS and CDR2 is YYNGEE. V gave up 0 bases and J gave up 3 bases, with 7 bases separating them. CDR3: CASSVAIGYEQYF. CDR3 bases: TGTGCCAGCAGCGTAGCTATCGGCTACGAGCAGTACTTC.

The genes are TRBV19 and TRBJ2-2, with 8 nucleotides matching TRBD2. Germline V gives CDR1 LNHDA, CDR2 SQIVND (reference sequence). The CDR3 covers 17 residues. Trimming removed 7 bases from V and 3 bases from J; junction bases left unmatched: 13. The CDR3 sequence: CASNPPGTGGYTGELFF. The CDR3 DNA reads TGTGCCAGTAATCCCCCGGGGACGGGAGGGTACACCGGGGAGCTGTTTTTT.

V gene TRBV27 combines with J gene TRBJ2-3; the D gene is possibly TRBD2 (6 bases). The CDR3 is made up of 15 amino acids. In germline, CDR1 is MNHEY, CDR2 SMNVEV (reference sequence). Trimming pared 3 bases from V and 1 base from J, leaving 11 bases between. In nucleotides, the CDR3 is TGTGCCAGCAGTTTTAGGTGGGAGGGCACAGATACGCAGTATTTT. Encoded protein: CASSFRWEGTDTQYF.

This rearrangement joins TRBV20-1 to TRBJ1-5; TRBD1 aligns across 8 bases. V lost 3 bases to trimming and J lost 4 bases; unmatched junction nucleotides: 11. This CDR3 has 16 amino acids. In germline, CDR1 is DFQATT, CDR2 SNEGSKA (reference sequence). CDR3 nucleotides: TGCAGTGCTAGTCCTTCTAAGGACAGGGCGAATCAGCCCCAGCATTTT. It specifies CSASPSKDRANQPQHF.

The chain recombines TRBV9 with TRBJ2-3; TRBD2 might be the D (6 bases). The germline V gene encodes CDR1 SGDLS and CDR2 YYNGEE. Trimming removed 4 bases from V and 0 bases from J, with 15 bases in between. This CDR3 is built from 16 residues. In nucleotides, the CDR3 is TGTGCCAGCAGCTCTCGACTAGATGGGAGCACAGATACGCAGTATTTT. Amino acids: CASSSRLDGSTDTQYF. The entire variable domain, with the rest obtained from reference TRBV9 and TRBJ2-3, is as follows: DSGVTQTPKHLITATGQRVTLRCSPRSGDLSVYWYQQSLDQGLQFLIQYYNGEERAKGNILERFSAQQFPDLHSELNLSSLELGDSALYFCASSSRLDGSTDTQYFGPGTRLTVL.

The rearrangement links TRBV5-1 to TRBJ2-5, with 15 positions matching TRBD2. V trimming: 4 bases; J trimming: 1 base; junction bases outside the gene matches: 14. Per germline, CDR1 SGHRS and CDR2 YFSETQ. The CDR3 is 20 residues long. This chain's CDR3 is CASSHGRGLAGGLFQETQYF. In DNA form, the CDR3 reads TGCGCCAGCAGCCATGGGCGGGGACTAGCGGGGGGACTCTTCCAAGAGACCCAGTACTTC. Combining the CDR3 with reference TRBV5-1 and TRBJ2-5 gives the whole variable domain KAGVTQTPRYLIKTRGQQVTLSCSPISGHRSVSWYQQTPGQGLQFLFEYFSETQRNKGNFPGRFSGRQFSNSRSEMNVSTLELGDSALYLCASSHGRGLAGGLFQETQYFGPGTRLLVL.

The chain recombines TRBV10-3 with TRBJ1-5; 9 nucleotides line up with TRBD1. CDR3 size: 14 residues. The J segment lost 5 bases and the V segment lost 11 bases, leaving 10 bases of the junction unmatched. The germline gives CDR1 ENHRY, CDR2 SYGVKD. The CDR3: CAPNRDRVDQPQHF. DNA of the CDR3: TGTGCCCCAAACCGGGACAGGGTCGATCAGCCCCAGCATTTT.

The chain couples TRBV29-1 to TRBJ2-5, with D perhaps matching TRBD2 (6 bases). V dropped 6 bases and J dropped 3 bases, with 23 bases sitting between them. Germline V gene lookup returns CDR1 SQVTM and CDR2 ANQGSEA. This CDR3 is 16 amino acids long. The CDR3, as DNA: TGCAGCGTACCCGGGTATTATAGGGTAGCGGAAGAGACCCAGTACTTC. It yields the protein CSVPGYYRVAEETQYF. The entire variable domain, with the rest obtained from reference TRBV29-1 and TRBJ2-5, is as follows: SAVISQKPSRDICQRGTSLTIQCQVDSQVTMMFWYRQQPGQSLTLIATANQGSEATYESGFVIDKFPISRPNLTFSTLTVSNMSPEDSSIYLCSVPGYYRVAEETQYFGPGTRLLVL.

V usage is TRBV7-2 and J usage is TRBJ2-1; the match to TRBD2 covers 11 bases. The germline V gene has CDR1 SGHTA and CDR2 FQGNSA. The CDR3 is 15 amino acids. Losses at the gene ends were 7 bases for V and 8 bases for J; bases not matched to a gene: 10. CDR3 in amino acids: CASTPQPGLADEQFF. CDR3 DNA: TGTGCCAGCACCCCTCAACCGGGACTAGCGGATGAGCAGTTCTTC.

The rearrangement links TRBV5-1 to TRBJ2-7; TRBD2 matches 10 bases. Trimming at V came to 4 bases and at J to 2 bases, leaving 6 bases not matched to a gene. The CDR3 spans 15 residues. Germline CDR1 reads SGHRS; CDR2 reads YFSETQ. The CDR3 spells CASSLGTSAAYEQYF. CDR3 DNA: TGCGCCAGCAGCCTAGGGACTAGCGCCGCCTACGAGCAGTACTTC.

The gene calls are TRBV6-5 and TRBJ2-5; D is perhaps TRBD2 (6 bases). Germline CDR1 MNHEY, CDR2 SVGAGI. V was clipped by 6 bases and J by 5 bases, with 16 bases between them. CDR3 length equals 14 residues. The CDR3 sequence is CASSTSSGSETQYF. The CDR3 region has the DNA TGTGCCAGCAGCACGTCGTCCGGGAGTGAGACCCAGTACTTC.

This chain links TRBV7-2 with TRBJ2-1; 11 nucleotides line up with TRBD2. CDR3 length: 17 residues. Germline-derived CDR1 and CDR2 are SGHTA and FQGNSA. Germline trimming cut 5 bases from V and 0 bases from J; bases unmatched to any gene: 6. The CDR3 DNA reads as TGTGCCAGCAGCGGCGGGACTAGCGGTAGCTCCTACAATGAGCAGTTCTTC. Translation gives CASSGGTSGSSYNEQFF.

This clone was seen once. The rearrangement joins TRBV10-3 to TRBJ1-6; 7 positions match TRBD1. V lost 6 bases and J lost 7; bases outside the gene matches: 15. The germline V gene encodes CDR1 ENHRY and CDR2 SYGVKD. The CDR3 is 17 amino acids. DNA of the CDR3: TGTGCCATCAGAGAGGACAGGTTGACTAAGGGGAATTCACCCCTCCACTTT. Protein: CAIREDRLTKGNSPLHF.